The clone carrying this T cell receptor (beta chain) was observed once. This sample is drawn from a study of blood T cell repertoires in COVID-19. V lost 3 bases to trimming and J lost 0 bases, with 5 bases between them. The CDR3 loop spans 13 amino acids. CDR1 is MNHEY, CDR2 SMNVEV, per germline (reference sequence). Clones were read by immunoSEQ multiplex PCR, and TCRdb kept only the in-frame ones, dropping some. The profile shows about 190,000 clones, about 86% of them singletons. The source of this sequence is a man aged 25-40 years with active or convalescent COVID-19. This chain links TRBV27 with TRBJ2-5, with D unclear. The sequenced sample was peripheral blood. DNA of the CDR3: TGTGCCAGCAGTTTGTCGTACCAAGAGACCCAGTACTTC. Translating it yields CASSLSYQETQYF.